A single sample is the source of the 17 T cell receptor beta chains below, sequenced in a study of T-cell memory formation after mild COVID-19. TCRdb ran MiXCR on the 5' RACE reads and lists one entry per CDR3 protein. There are under 250,000 distinct CDR3 sequences in the sample; 15% occur only once, and 2% to 2.5% lies in the top ten. The sample taken for sequencing was PBMCs or a T cell subset sorted from them (not recorded which). Receptor source: an adult woman who had mild COVID-19 (a few samples of this study predate the infection). Cell type and time point are not known.

The chain joins TRBV5-1 to TRBJ2-2; 9 bases fit TRBD2. With V trimmed by 1 base and J by 5 bases, 6 bases remained unmatched. This CDR3 contains 16 residues. Germline V gene lookup returns CDR1 SGHRS and CDR2 YFSETQ. The CDR3 is CASSLSAGGPTGELFF. DNA of the CDR3: TGCGCCAGCAGCTTGTCCGCGGGAGGGCCGACCGGGGAGCTGTTTTTT.

This clonotype was picked up a small number of times. The chain employs TRBV6-5 and TRBJ1-2; unclear D gene. V lost 8 bases, J lost 3 bases, and 7 bases lay in between. The CDR3 has 11 amino acids. Per the germline V gene, CDR1 is MNHEY and CDR2 is SVGAGI. CDR3 residues: CASAGDYGYTF. DNA of the CDR3: TGTGCCAGCGCAGGCGACTATGGCTACACCTTC.

This clonotype was seen more than once but under ten times. This chain links TRBV11-3 with TRBJ1-1; D gene uncertain. Per the germline V gene, CDR1 is SGHNT and CDR2 is YENEEA. This CDR3 has 13 amino acids. V shed 5 bases and J shed 10 bases, with 17 bases lying between them. The CDR3 loop is CASSADRPFGAFF. The CDR3 bases are TGTGCCAGCAGCGCAGACCGTCCTTTCGGAGCTTTCTTT.

The chain has TRBV5-1 and TRBJ2-2; weak D call: TRBD1 (6 bases). This CDR3 contains 16 residues. Trimming shortened V by 4 bases and J by 1 base, and 14 bases separated the two germline ends. Germline V lookup: CDR1 SGHRS, CDR2 YFSETQ. Here the CDR3 reads CASSVTGTMNTGELFF. For the CDR3, the DNA is TGCGCCAGCAGCGTAACAGGGACGATGAACACCGGGGAGCTGTTTTTT.

This clonotype has ten or more counts. The chain uses TRBV5-1 and TRBJ2-2; perhaps D is TRBD1 or TRBD2 (5 bases each). There are 16 residues in the CDR3. Trimming removed 0 bases from V and 2 bases from J, with 11 bases in between. Germline V CDR1 and CDR2: SGHRS, YFSETQ. The DNA for the CDR3 is TGCGCCAGCAGCTTGGCCCTGGGGACCAACACCGGGGAGCTGTTTTTT. Residues: CASSLALGTNTGELFF.

V and J are TRBV5-1 and TRBJ2-7; 11 nucleotides agree with TRBD2. This CDR3 contains 17 residues. Germline-derived CDR1 and CDR2 are SGHRS and YFSETQ. V was pared by 0 bases and J by 5 bases, with 10 bases of the junction left unmatched. The CDR3 loop reads CASSLVSGTSGWDEQYF. The CDR3 DNA follows: TGCGCCAGCAGCTTGGTTTCCGGGACTAGCGGTTGGGACGAGCAGTACTTC.

This clonotype was counted between two and nine times. This chain links TRBV5-4 with TRBJ2-2; D may correspond to TRBD1 or TRBD2 (5 bases each). The V and J ends lost 9 bases and 0 bases respectively, with 12 bases between them. This CDR3 is built from 14 residues. Germline V gene lookup returns CDR1 SGHNT and CDR2 YYREEE (reference sequence). This CDR3 is CATFEGPNTGELFF. The CDR3 coding sequence is TGTGCCACCTTCGAGGGACCGAACACCGGGGAGCTGTTTTTT.

The genes are TRBV7-2 and TRBJ1-2; weak D call: TRBD1 (5 bases). Germline values: CDR1 SGHTA, CDR2 FQGNSA. This CDR3 comprises 15 residues. The V end lost 2 bases, the J end lost 8 bases, and 18 bases lay between the germline ends. The CDR3 bases are TGTGCCAGCAGCTTAATCCCCAGGGACCGGGGCGGCTACACCTTC. Translation gives CASSLIPRDRGGYTF.

The chain is built from TRBV5-4 and TRBJ1-2; a possible D gene is TRBD1 (5 bases). Between the trimmed V and J ends, which lost 5 bases and 5 bases, there was a span of 16 bases. Germline CDR1 reads SGHNT; CDR2 reads YYREEE (reference sequence). The CDR3 contains 14 residues. The CDR3 sequence: CASSPRDRPYGYTF. Here the CDR3 DNA reads TGTGCCAGCAGTCCGAGGGACCGGCCGTATGGCTACACCTTC.

This clonotype was seen a few times. The genes are TRBV4-1 and TRBJ2-7; D call uncertain. Germline CDR1 is MGHRA and CDR2 is YSYEKL. V was trimmed by 1 base and J by 0 bases, leaving 10 bases between them. The length of the CDR3 is 15 residues. CDR3 loop: CASSQVVGSSYEQYF. DNA of the CDR3: TGCGCCAGCAGCCAAGTCGTGGGGTCCTCCTACGAGCAGTACTTC.

The chain links TRBV4-2 to TRBJ1-4, with D unresolved. Trimming took 0 bases from V and 0 from J, leaving 11 bases between them. The germline V gene encodes CDR1 LGHNA and CDR2 YNFKEQ. The CDR3 length is 17 residues. This CDR3 is CASSQDLRTATNEKLFF. The DNA of the CDR3 is TGTGCCAGCAGCCAAGATCTACGCACAGCAACTAATGAAAAACTGTTTTTT.

This clonotype was counted many times. J is TRBJ2-4 and V is TRBV5-1, with D perhaps matching TRBD1 (5 bases). The CDR3 is 16 amino acids. Germline values: CDR1 SGHRS, CDR2 YFSETQ. V was cut by 4 bases and J by 2 bases, with 16 bases left in between. Here the CDR3 reads CASSTDRLESKNIQYF. The CDR3 bases are TGCGCCAGCAGCACAGACAGATTGGAATCCAAAAACATTCAGTACTTC.

This clonotype has at least ten counts. The rearrangement joins TRBV6-5 to TRBJ2-3; D remains unclear. The V gene's germline CDR1 is MNHEY and CDR2 SVGAGI. The length of the CDR3 is 13 residues. V lost 7 bases to trimming and J lost 0 bases, with 8 bases between them. The CDR3 DNA sequence: TGTGCCAGCACCCGTCCTAGCACAGATACGCAGTATTTT. It specifies CASTRPSTDTQYF.

This clonotype was detected many times. J is TRBJ2-5 and V is TRBV7-2, with 7 bases matching TRBD1. Germline loops: CDR1 SGHTA, CDR2 FQGNSA. CDR3 length equals 16 residues. The trim removed 0 bases at V and 5 bases at J, leaving 9 bases unmatched. Here the CDR3 reads CASSLASPGTAETQYF. The CDR3 region has the DNA TGTGCCAGCAGCTTAGCCAGTCCCGGGACAGCGGAGACCCAGTACTTC.

The chain carries TRBV2 and TRBJ1-1; D ambiguous. This CDR3 comprises 15 residues. Deletions cut 3 bases from V and 5 bases from J, with 16 bases between. Looked up from germline, CDR1 is SNHLY and CDR2 is FYNNEI. The CDR3 coding sequence is TGTGCCAGCAGTGATACCGGGCTCGCGGGAACTGAAGCTTTCTTT. This sequence encodes CASSDTGLAGTEAFF. Complete variable domain (other parts from reference TRBV2 and TRBJ1-1): EPEVTQTPSHQVTQMGQEVILRCVPISNHLYFYWYRQILGQKVEFLVSFYNNEISEKSEIFDDQFSVERPDGSNFTLKIRSTKLEDSAMYFCASSDTGLAGTEAFFGQGTRLTVV.

The gene calls are TRBV12-3 or TRBV12-4 and TRBJ2-7, with 8 bases identical to TRBD2. The CDR3 runs 17 residues. V gave up 3 bases and J gave up 4 bases; unmatched junction bases: 14. Written as DNA, the CDR3 is TGTGCCAGCAGTTTTGGTGCCGGGAGGGCCTCTAAGTACGAGCAGTACTTC. It yields the protein CASSFGAGRASKYEQYF.

This clonotype was detected a few times. This chain connects TRBV5-6 to TRBJ2-6; D is unresolved. The germline V gene has CDR1 SGHDT and CDR2 YYEEEE. CDR3 length equals 18 residues. Trimming cost V 4 bases and J 0 bases, with 17 bases left between them. The CDR3 is CASSLVERLSSGANVLTF. The CDR3 nucleotides read TGTGCCAGCAGCCTTGTGGAGCGCCTAAGCTCTGGGGCCAACGTCCTGACTTTC.